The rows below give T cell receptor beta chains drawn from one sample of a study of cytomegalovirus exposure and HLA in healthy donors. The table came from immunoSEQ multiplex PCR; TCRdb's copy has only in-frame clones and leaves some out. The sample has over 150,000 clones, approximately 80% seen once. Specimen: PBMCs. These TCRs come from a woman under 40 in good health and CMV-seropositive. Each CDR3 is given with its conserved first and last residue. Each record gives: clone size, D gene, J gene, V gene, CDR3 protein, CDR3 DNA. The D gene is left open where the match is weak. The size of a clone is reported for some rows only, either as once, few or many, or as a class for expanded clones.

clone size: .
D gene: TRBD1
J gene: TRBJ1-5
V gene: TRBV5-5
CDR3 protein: CASSRDSSPQPQHF
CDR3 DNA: TGTGCCAGCAGCCGGGACAGTAGTCCTCAGCCCCAGCATTTT

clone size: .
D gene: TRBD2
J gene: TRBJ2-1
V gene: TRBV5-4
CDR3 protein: CASSSGGLAASSYNEQFF
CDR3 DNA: TGTGCCAGCAGCTCCGGGGGACTAGCGGCTAGCTCCTACAATGAGCAGTTCTTC

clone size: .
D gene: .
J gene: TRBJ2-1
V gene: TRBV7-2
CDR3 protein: CASSLTPYNEQFF
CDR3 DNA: TGTGCCAGCAGCTTAACACCCTACAATGAGCAGTTCTTC

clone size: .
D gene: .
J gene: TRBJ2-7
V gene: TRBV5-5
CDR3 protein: CASSLDGGLKSYEQYF
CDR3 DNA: TGTGCCAGCAGCTTGGACGGGGGGCTCAAGTCCTACGAGCAGTACTTC

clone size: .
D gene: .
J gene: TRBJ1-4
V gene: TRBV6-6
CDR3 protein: CATRGRYNEKLFF
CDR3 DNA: TGTGCCACCCGCGGGAGATATAATGAAAAACTGTTTTTT

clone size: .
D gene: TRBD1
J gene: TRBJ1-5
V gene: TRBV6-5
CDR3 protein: CASSADRDQPQHF
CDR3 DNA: TGTGCCAGCAGTGCAGACAGGGATCAGCCCCAGCATTTT

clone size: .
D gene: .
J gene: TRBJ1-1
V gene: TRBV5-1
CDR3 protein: CASSPQGRSSYTEAFF
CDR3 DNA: TGCGCCAGCAGCCCTCAGGGAAGATCGTCTTACACTGAAGCTTTCTTT

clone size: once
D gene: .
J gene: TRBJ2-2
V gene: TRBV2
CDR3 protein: CASEQVNSHPNTGELFF
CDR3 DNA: TGTGCCAGCGAACAGGTCAACTCTCACCCAAACACCGGGGAGCTGTTTTTT

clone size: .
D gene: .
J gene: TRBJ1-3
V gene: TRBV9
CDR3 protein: CASSLQSLAGNTIYF
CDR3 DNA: TGTGCCAGCAGCCTACAGTCATTAGCTGGAAACACCATATATTTT

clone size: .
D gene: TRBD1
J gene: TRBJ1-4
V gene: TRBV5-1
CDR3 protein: CASSSGQGDEKLFF
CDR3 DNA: TGCGCCAGCAGCTCAGGTCAGGGGGACGAAAAACTGTTTTTT

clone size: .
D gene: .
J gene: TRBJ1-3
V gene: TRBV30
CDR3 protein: CAWSSSGNTIYF
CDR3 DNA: TGTGCCTGGAGTTCATCTGGAAACACCATATATTTT

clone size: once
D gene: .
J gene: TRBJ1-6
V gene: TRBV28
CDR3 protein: CASRRTDPNSPLHF
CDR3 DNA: TGTGCCAGCAGACGGACAGACCCGAATTCACCCCTCCACTTT

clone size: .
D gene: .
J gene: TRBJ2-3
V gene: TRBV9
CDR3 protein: CASSGFRGTDTQYF
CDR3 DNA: TGTGCCAGCAGCGGGTTCAGGGGCACAGATACGCAGTATTTT

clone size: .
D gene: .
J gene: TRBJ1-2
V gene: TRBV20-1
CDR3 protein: CSDRMGHF
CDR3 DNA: TGCAGTGATCGAATGGGACACTTC

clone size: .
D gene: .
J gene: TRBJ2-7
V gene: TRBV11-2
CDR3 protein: CASSSGANKIYEQYF
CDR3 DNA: TGTGCCAGCAGTTCAGGGGCTAACAAGATCTACGAGCAGTACTTC

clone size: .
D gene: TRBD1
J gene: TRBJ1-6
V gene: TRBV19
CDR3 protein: CASTRTGANNSPLHF
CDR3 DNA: TGTGCCAGTACCCGTACAGGGGCTAATAATTCACCCCTCCACTTT